Below, 28 T cell receptor beta chains from the same sample are listed, as sequenced in a study of blood T cell repertoires in COVID-19. Profiling relied on immunoSEQ multiplex PCR, and the TCRdb table lists in-frame clones only, not all of them. The profile shows 400,000 or so clones, approximately 86% of them singletons. The sequencing input was peripheral blood. The source of these receptors is a human donor in a cohort sampled during active COVID-19.

The chain employs TRBV6-2 or TRBV6-3 and TRBJ2-7, with 7 bases aligning to TRBD1. CDR1 and CDR2 (germline): MNHEY, SVGEGT. After removal of 5 bases from V and 0 bases from J, the junction contained 4 bases not matched to a gene. The CDR3 loop spans 14 amino acids. The CDR3 is CASSLRDSSYEQYF. The CDR3 DNA sequence: TGTGCCAGCAGTCTCCGGGACAGCTCCTACGAGCAGTACTTC.

J is TRBJ1-5 and V is TRBV5-1; perhaps TRBD1 as D (6 bases). This CDR3 is built from 16 residues. V was clipped by 0 bases and J by 0 bases, with 10 bases between them. Germline V gene lookup returns CDR1 SGHRS and CDR2 YFSETQ. For the CDR3, the DNA is TGCGCCAGCAGCTTGGCCCCAGGGGATAGCAATCAGCCCCAGCATTTT. It yields the protein CASSLAPGDSNQPQHF.

The chain uses TRBV14 and TRBJ2-3; tentative D call: TRBD1 (5 bases). Germline loops: CDR1 SGHDN, CDR2 FVKESK. V was shortened by 2 bases and J by 4 bases, with 13 bases between the two germline ends. This CDR3 has 15 amino acids. DNA for the CDR3: TGTGCCAGCAGCCAAAGCCCCTCAGGGTCAGATACGCAGTATTTT. Translated: CASSQSPSGSDTQYF.

This chain links TRBV6-5 with TRBJ1-5; TRBD1 agrees at 10 bases. V shed 5 bases, J shed 4 bases, and the junction held 2 bases outside the gene matches. The germline gives CDR1 MNHEY, CDR2 SVGAGI. CDR3 length equals 14 residues. The CDR3 here is CASSLGQGNQPQHF. For the CDR3, the DNA is TGTGCCAGCAGTCTGGGACAGGGGAATCAGCCCCAGCATTTT.

V gene TRBV28 combines with J gene TRBJ1-4; 7 nucleotides agree with TRBD1. After removal of 5 bases from V and 0 bases from J, the junction contained 3 bases not matched to a gene. This CDR3 spans 15 amino acids. Germline loops: CDR1 MDHEN, CDR2 SYDVKM. The CDR3 nucleotides read TGTGCCAGCAGTGTCCAGGGGGCAACTAATGAAAAACTGTTTTTT. This encodes CASSVQGATNEKLFF.

This clone was counted ten times or more. This rearrangement joins TRBV4-2 to TRBJ2-5, with TRBD2 matching 7 bases. This CDR3 spans 17 amino acids. J was trimmed by 4 bases and V by 7 bases; bases with no gene match: 18. The germline V gene encodes CDR1 LGHNA and CDR2 YNFKEQ. CDR3 nucleotide sequence: TGTGCCAGCACCTCTGGACCAGCGGGGCAGGGAGGAGAGACCCAGTACTTC. Protein: CASTSGPAGQGGETQYF.

This sequence joins TRBV28 and TRBJ2-1; D unclear. The germline V gene has CDR1 MDHEN and CDR2 SYDVKM. This CDR3 has 16 residues. With 5 bases removed from V and 0 bases from J, the gap between germline ends came to 14 bases. The CDR3 DNA reads as TGTGCCAGCAGTACCCCCAAGATACTCTCCTACAATGAGCAGTTCTTC. Translation: CASSTPKILSYNEQFF.

CDR3 protein: CASRTSANTGELFF. The CDR3 DNA is TGTGCCAGCCGAACTAGCGCCAACACCGGGGAGCTGTTTTTT. This chain joins TRBV9 and TRBJ2-2, with 7 bases lining up with TRBD2. This CDR3 contains 14 residues. Unmatched junction bases numbered 5, after V lost 7 bases and J lost 2 bases. CDR1 is SGDLS and CDR2 is YYNGEE in the germline V gene.

The chain recombines TRBV7-3 with TRBJ2-4, with D tentatively TRBD2 (6 bases). With 5 bases removed from V and 1 base from J, the gap between germline ends came to 24 bases. The CDR3 has 19 amino acids. CDR1 SGHTA and CDR2 FQGTGA come from the germline V gene. The CDR3 here is CASSPNPSQGGEAKNIQYF. CDR3 DNA: TGTGCCAGCAGCCCGAACCCTTCTCAGGGAGGTGAGGCCAAAAACATTCAGTACTTC.

The V gene is TRBV4-1, the J gene TRBJ2-3; 13 bases align to TRBD2. The ends lost 4 bases at V and 2 bases at J; junction bases unmatched: 6. The germline CDR1 and CDR2 sequences are MGHRA and YSYEKL. The CDR3 loop spans 17 amino acids. CDR3 amino acids: CASSPAGTSGATDTQYF. The CDR3 nucleotides read TGCGCCAGCAGCCCCGCTGGGACTAGCGGGGCCACAGATACGCAGTATTTT.

V gene TRBV5-6 combines with J gene TRBJ2-5; 7 bases match TRBD2. Trimming cost V 2 bases and J 5 bases; bases outside gene matches: 6. Germline assignment: CDR1 SGHDT and CDR2 YYEEEE. The CDR3 contains 14 residues. CDR3 amino acids: CASSLLAGGETQYF. The CDR3 nucleotides read TGTGCCAGCAGCTTATTAGCGGGTGGGGAGACCCAGTACTTC.

The rearrangement uses TRBV12-3 or TRBV12-4 and TRBJ1-5; no definite D call. CDR3 length: 12 residues. V dropped 3 bases and J dropped 6 bases, with 6 bases sitting between them. CDR3 in DNA: TGTGCCAGCAGTTTCTCCGGTCAGCCCCAGCATTTT. Translating it yields CASSFSGQPQHF.

The chain employs TRBV7-6 and TRBJ2-2, with 13 bases fitting TRBD2. Trimming took 2 bases from V and 5 from J; bases not matched to a gene: 5. The CDR3 contains 17 residues. The germline CDR1 and CDR2 sequences are SGHVS and FNYEAQ. The CDR3 protein is CASSLTSGGAGTGELFF. The CDR3 DNA reads TGTGCCAGCAGCTTAACTAGCGGGGGGGCCGGTACCGGGGAGCTGTTTTTT.

This chain links TRBV3-1 (or the pseudogene TRBV3-2) with TRBJ2-7, with D unresolved. This CDR3 spans 12 amino acids. V was pared by 1 base and J by 3 bases, with 4 bases between. Germline CDR1 is LGHDT and CDR2 is YNNKEL (reference sequence). Here the CDR3 DNA reads TGTGCCAGCAGCCAAGCTAACTACGAGCAGTACTTC. Amino acid sequence: CASSQANYEQYF.

The chain recombines TRBV9 with TRBJ1-5; D remains ambiguous. Germline V gene lookup returns CDR1 SGDLS and CDR2 YYNGEE. V was clipped by 0 bases and J by 7 bases, with 8 bases between them. The CDR3 spans 13 residues. CDR3 sequence reads: CASSVDEGQPQHF. The CDR3 DNA sequence: TGTGCCAGCAGCGTAGATGAGGGCCAGCCCCAGCATTTT.

The chain is built from TRBV12-3 or TRBV12-4 and TRBJ2-7, with D perhaps matching TRBD2 (6 bases). Trimming took off 6 bases at V and 3 bases at J, with 12 bases between the two ends. This CDR3 has 13 residues. The chain's CDR3 is CASSPGRDYEQYF. The CDR3 DNA reads TGTGCCAGCAGCCCAGGGCGGGACTACGAGCAGTACTTC.

The rearrangement joins TRBV3-1 (or the pseudogene TRBV3-2) to TRBJ1-1; the D is unclear. This CDR3 has 13 amino acids. Germline CDR1 LGHDT, CDR2 YNNKEL (reference sequence). V was trimmed by 5 bases and J by 0 bases, leaving 7 bases between them. CDR3 nucleotides: TGTGCCAGCAGCTCCGGGTTGAACACTGAAGCTTTCTTT. It yields the protein CASSSGLNTEAFF.

J is TRBJ2-2 and V is TRBV11-1; D unclear. Trimming took off 7 bases at V and 6 bases at J, with 6 bases between the two ends. CDR3 length equals 11 residues. Germline CDR1 and CDR2: SGHAT and FQDESV (reference sequence). The CDR3: CASKRSGELFF. The CDR3 region has the DNA TGTGCCAGCAAGAGGTCCGGGGAGCTGTTTTTT.

The rearrangement uses TRBV3-1 (or the pseudogene TRBV3-2) and TRBJ2-1; 10 positions agree with TRBD2. V dropped 0 bases and J dropped 4; count of bases not matched to a gene: 15. The CDR3 runs 20 residues. Germline-derived CDR1 and CDR2 are LGHDT and YNNKEL (reference sequence). CDR3 coding DNA: TGTGCCAGCAGCCAAGATCCACGGGGATTAGCGGGAGGTTTGTACAATGAGCAGTTCTTC. It is translated as CASSQDPRGLAGGLYNEQFF.

This clone was seen a few times. The chain carries TRBV30 and TRBJ2-2, with D possibly TRBD2 on 6 matching bases. This CDR3 is 14 amino acids long. CDR1 and CDR2 from the germline V gene are GTSNPN and SVGIG (reference sequence). V lost 3 bases and J 4 bases, leaving 12 bases between the germline ends. The CDR3 DNA is TGTGCCTGGAGCCCACTAGCTGGCACCGGGGAGCTGTTTTTT. Residues: CAWSPLAGTGELFF.

The CDR3 nucleotides are TGTGCCAGCAGCTTAGGTCTAGCGGGGGGCCGGGGCCTCAATGAGCAGTTCTTC. This gives the protein CASSLGLAGGRGLNEQFF. The chain is built from TRBV7-9 and TRBJ2-1, with 11 positions matching TRBD2. Germline V gene sequence: CDR1 SEHNR, CDR2 FQNEAQ (reference sequence). This CDR3 has 18 residues. V dropped 1 base and J dropped 6; count of bases not matched to a gene: 11. Based on the CDR3 plus reference TRBV7-9 and TRBJ2-1, the full variable domain is DTGVSQNPRHKITKRGQNVTFRCDPISEHNRLYWYRQTLGQGPEFLTYFQNEAQLEKSRLLSDRFSAERPKGSFSTLEIQRTEQGDSAMYLCASSLGLAGGRGLNEQFFGPGTRLTVL.

The J gene is TRBJ2-7, the V gene TRBV6-2 or TRBV6-3; 7 nucleotides agree with TRBD2. CDR1 MNHEY and CDR2 SVGEGT come from the germline V gene. The CDR3 consists of 16 residues. The V gene end was trimmed by 2 bases and the J gene end by 4 bases; junction bases not matched to a gene: 11. The DNA for the CDR3 is TGTGCCAGCAGTTACGGTTATGGGGCTAGCGGATACGAGCAGTACTTC. Protein sequence: CASSYGYGASGYEQYF.

The table lists this clone with a count of one. The chain carries TRBV5-1 and TRBJ2-6; 8 bases match TRBD1. The CDR3 is 18 amino acids. Germline CDR1 reads SGHRS; CDR2 reads YFSETQ. V lost 4 bases and J lost 0; bases outside the gene matches: 9. CDR3 in DNA: TGCGCCAGCAGCACGCGGACAGGGAGATCCTCTGGGGCCAACGTCCTGACTTTC. Translating gives CASSTRTGRSSGANVLTF.

This clone was seen more than once but under ten times. This chain joins TRBV30 and TRBJ1-1, with D tentatively TRBD1 (5 bases). V was trimmed by 0 bases and J by 5 bases, leaving 10 bases between them. Germline loops: CDR1 GTSNPN, CDR2 SVGIG (reference sequence). CDR3 length: 13 residues. CDR3 nucleotide sequence: TGTGCCTGGAGTGTACACGGGGGGACTGAAGCTTTCTTT. It yields the protein CAWSVHGGTEAFF.

This clone was recorded once. The chain links TRBV6-5 to TRBJ1-5; D uncertain. Trimming stripped 6 bases from V and 3 bases from J, with 12 bases between. CDR3 length: 14 amino acids. CDR1 and CDR2 (germline): MNHEY, SVGAGI. The CDR3 here is CASRRAGYNQPQHF. Written as DNA, the CDR3 is TGTGCCAGCAGGAGGGCGGGGTACAATCAGCCCCAGCATTTT.

The gene calls are TRBV9 and TRBJ2-3; 9 bases are a match to TRBD2. J lost 4 bases, V lost 0 bases, and 6 bases had no gene match. The germline CDR1 and CDR2 sequences are SGDLS and YYNGEE. The CDR3 consists of 16 residues. CDR3 sequence reads: CASSVGPSGVPDTQYF. For the CDR3, the DNA is TGTGCCAGCAGCGTAGGGCCTAGCGGGGTCCCAGATACGCAGTATTTT.

V and J are TRBV6-5 and TRBJ2-7; D is ambiguous. The CDR3 runs to 13 residues. V lost 6 bases to trimming and J lost 4 bases, with 13 bases between them. Germline loops: CDR1 MNHEY, CDR2 SVGAGI. DNA of the CDR3: TGTGCCAGCAGCCTGGCGGATTTGTACGAGCAGTACTTC. Protein sequence: CASSLADLYEQYF.

The chain carries TRBV19 and TRBJ1-2; 7 bases map to TRBD1. This CDR3 contains 13 residues. CDR1 is LNHDA, CDR2 SQIVND, per germline (reference sequence). V lost 5 bases and J lost 5; bases outside the gene matches: 5. The chain's CDR3 is CASSPGQKYGYTF. The CDR3 bases are TGTGCCAGTAGTCCGGGACAGAAATATGGCTACACCTTC.